The clone carrying this TCR beta chain was counted a few times. Its antigen remains unknown. Unique molecular identifiers featured in how the TCRbeta library was prepared. A single record per CDR3 protein comes from TCRdb applying MiXCR to the PCR reads. This sample yields hundreds of thousands of distinct CDR3 sequences, of which about 16% are seen a single time; approximately 4.5% belongs to the top ten. The CDR3 totals 12 residues. The germline V gene has CDR1 SEHNR and CDR2 FQNEAQ (reference sequence). Trimming cost V 5 bases and J 8 bases, with 10 bases left between them. These data belong to a study of T-cell reconstitution after alpha-beta-depleted transplantation in children. Regarding the study as a whole: After transplant, at about two months, alpha-beta T cells were reportedly derived from several hundred expanded graft clones. T-cell counts and diversity at one year post-transplant came mainly from newly produced T cells. There were some patients whose high TCRbeta diversity at day 60 came from surviving recipient T cells and thymic progenitors.

The V gene is TRBV7-9, the J gene TRBJ2-1; no clear D. The source was PBMCs, mostly from graft donor cells, collected 360 days after TCRalphabeta/CD19-depleted stem cell transplant. The TCR sequence derives from a male patient between 10 and 17 years old who had a stem cell transplant for acute lymphoblastic leukemia, so the T cells may come from the graft donor. CDR3 loop: CASSLTPDEQFF. For the CDR3, the DNA is TGTGCCAGCAGCCTCACCCCTGATGAGCAGTTCTTC.